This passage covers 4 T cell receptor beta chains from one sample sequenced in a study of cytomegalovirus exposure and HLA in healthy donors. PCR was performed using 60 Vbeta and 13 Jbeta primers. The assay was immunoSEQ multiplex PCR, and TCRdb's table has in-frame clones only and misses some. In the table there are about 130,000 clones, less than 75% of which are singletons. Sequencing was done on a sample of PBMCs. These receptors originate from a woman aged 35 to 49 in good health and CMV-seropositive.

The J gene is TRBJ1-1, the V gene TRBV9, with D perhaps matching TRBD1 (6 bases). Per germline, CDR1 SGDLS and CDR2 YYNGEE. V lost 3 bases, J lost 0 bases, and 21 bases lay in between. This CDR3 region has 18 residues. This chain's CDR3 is CASSEGDKGFPMNTEAFF. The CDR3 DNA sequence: TGTGCCAGCAGCGAGGGGGACAAAGGATTCCCCATGAACACTGAAGCTTTCTTT.

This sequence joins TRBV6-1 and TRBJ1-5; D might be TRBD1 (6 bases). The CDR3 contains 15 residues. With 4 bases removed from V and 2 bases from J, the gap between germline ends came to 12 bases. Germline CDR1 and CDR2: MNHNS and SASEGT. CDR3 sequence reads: CASSGGGVRNQPQHF. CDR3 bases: TGTGCCAGCAGTGGAGGGGGGGTTCGCAATCAGCCCCAGCATTTT.

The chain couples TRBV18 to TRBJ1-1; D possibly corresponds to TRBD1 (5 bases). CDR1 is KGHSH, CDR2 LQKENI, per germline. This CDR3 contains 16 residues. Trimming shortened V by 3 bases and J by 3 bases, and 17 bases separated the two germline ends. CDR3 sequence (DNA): TGTGCCAGCTCACCCGTATCGGGGGAGACTTACACTGAAGCTTTCTTT. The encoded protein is CASSPVSGETYTEAFF.

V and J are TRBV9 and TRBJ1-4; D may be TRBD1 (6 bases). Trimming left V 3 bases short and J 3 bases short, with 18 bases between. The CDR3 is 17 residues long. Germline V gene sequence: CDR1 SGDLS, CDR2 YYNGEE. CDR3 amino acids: CASSAPTSRGSNEKLFF. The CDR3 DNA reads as TGTGCCAGCAGCGCGCCCACATCCAGGGGATCTAATGAAAAACTGTTTTTT.